The sequence of this T cell receptor beta chain was determined in a study of T-cell reconstitution after alpha-beta-depleted transplantation in children. Library preparation (for TCRbeta) was performed with unique molecular identifiers. TCRdb re-analysed the PCR reads in MiXCR, keeping a single row per CDR3 protein. The sample has 500,000 to 650,000 distinct CDR3 sequences, about an eighth seen once; the top ten hold 12% to 15%. This clonotype was detected ten times or more. The clonotype originates from a female patient aged 2-10 years who had a stem cell transplant for aplastic anemia, so the T cells may come from the graft donor. The specimen was PBMCs, mostly from graft donor cells, collected 180 days after TCRalphabeta/CD19-depleted stem cell transplant.

The CDR3 nucleotides read TGTGCCTGGAGGTCTTTTTCAGGAATGGGTGAAAAACTGTTTTTT. It translates to CAWRSFSGMGEKLFF. The chain carries TRBV30 and TRBJ1-4, with no clear D. Germline CDR1 GTSNPN, CDR2 SVGIG (reference sequence). V shed 3 bases and J shed 7 bases, with 18 bases lying between them. This CDR3 is 15 amino acids long.